The clone carrying this T cell receptor beta chain was seen once. The antigen is undetermined. This sample is drawn from a study of T cell repertoires in cytomegalovirus infection. The study, taken as a whole, reports: HLA-C-restricted CMV clonotypes gave the most frequent clonotype in two of eight donors.

TCRdb processed the reads anew with MiXCR; each CDR3 protein has one entry. The profile shows around 740,000 distinct CDR3 sequences, roughly a third of them singletons. The CDR3 has 16 residues. Germline CDR1 LNHNV, CDR2 YYDKDF (reference sequence). Unmatched junction bases numbered 7, after V lost 2 bases and J lost 3 bases. The chain joins TRBV15 to TRBJ1-5; 7 nucleotides line up with TRBD1. The sample taken for sequencing was PBMCs. This TCR derives from a human donor in good health (CMV status not recorded). Some clones in this sample may be carry-over from other donors' samples. CDR3 sequence (DNA): TGTGCCACCAGCAGAAATAGACAGGGCTACAATCAGCCCCAGCATTTT. It specifies CATSRNRQGYNQPQHF.